The clone carrying this T cell receptor beta chain was observed a handful of times. Its antigen is unidentified. The source of the sample is a study of T cell repertoires in cytomegalovirus infection. Whole-study context: Epitope selection comprised recently identified HLA-C-restricted CMV epitopes and well-studied HLA-B-restricted CMV epitopes. Public TCR beta signatures were indicative of both CMV infection and a matching HLA type.

A single record per CDR3 protein comes from TCRdb applying MiXCR to the reads. This table holds 600,000 to 700,000 distinct CDR3 sequences, roughly 36% found once. Germline-derived CDR1 and CDR2 are SGHTA and FQGNSA. The CDR3 is 15 amino acids. With 5 bases removed from V and 4 bases from J, the gap between germline ends came to 17 bases. The study, taken as a whole, reports: Clonotype analysis showed dominance of the ex vivo response by HLA-C-restricted CMV-specific TCR beta clonotypes.

This material consisted of cultured PBMCs, taken from culture after CMV antigen stimulation. V usage is TRBV7-2 and J usage is TRBJ1-2; a possible D gene is TRBD1 (5 bases). This TCR was recovered from a human donor in good health (CMV status not recorded). Some clones in this sample may be carry-over from other donors' samples. Written as DNA, the CDR3 is TGTGCCAGCAGCAACGCGGGGGAGAGGGGCTATGGCTACACCTTC. Its protein product is CASSNAGERGYGYTF. Looking up the rest from reference TRBV7-2 and TRBJ1-2 gives the full variable domain: GAGVSQSPSNKVTEKGKDVELRCDPISGHTALYWYRQSLGQGLEFLIYFQGNSAPDKSGLPSDRFSAERTGGSVSTLTIQRTQQEDSAVYLCASSNAGERGYGYTFGSGTRLTVV.